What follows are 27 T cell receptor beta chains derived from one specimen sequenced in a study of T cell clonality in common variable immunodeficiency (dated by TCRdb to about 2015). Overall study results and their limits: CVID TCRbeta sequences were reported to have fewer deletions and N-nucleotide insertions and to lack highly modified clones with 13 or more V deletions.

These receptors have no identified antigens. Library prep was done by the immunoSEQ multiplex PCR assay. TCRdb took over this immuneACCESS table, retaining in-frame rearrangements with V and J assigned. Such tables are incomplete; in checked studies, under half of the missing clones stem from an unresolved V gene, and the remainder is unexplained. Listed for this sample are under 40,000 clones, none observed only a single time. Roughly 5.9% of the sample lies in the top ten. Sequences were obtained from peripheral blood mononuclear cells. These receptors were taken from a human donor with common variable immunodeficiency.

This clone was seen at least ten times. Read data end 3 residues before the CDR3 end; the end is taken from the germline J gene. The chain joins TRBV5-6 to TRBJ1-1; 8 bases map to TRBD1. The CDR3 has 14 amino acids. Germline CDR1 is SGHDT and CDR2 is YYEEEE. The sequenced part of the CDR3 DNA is TGTGCCAGCAGCTCATCTCGACAGGGGATTACC. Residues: CASSSSRQGIT. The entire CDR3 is CASSSSRQGITAFF.

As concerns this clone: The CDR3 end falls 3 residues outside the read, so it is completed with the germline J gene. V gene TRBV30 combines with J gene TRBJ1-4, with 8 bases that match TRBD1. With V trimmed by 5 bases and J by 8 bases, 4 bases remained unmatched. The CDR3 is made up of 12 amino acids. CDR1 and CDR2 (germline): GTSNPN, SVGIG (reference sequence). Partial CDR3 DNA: TGTGCCTGGGCAACAGGGGGGGAAAAA. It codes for CAWATGGEK. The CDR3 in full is CAWATGGEKLFF.

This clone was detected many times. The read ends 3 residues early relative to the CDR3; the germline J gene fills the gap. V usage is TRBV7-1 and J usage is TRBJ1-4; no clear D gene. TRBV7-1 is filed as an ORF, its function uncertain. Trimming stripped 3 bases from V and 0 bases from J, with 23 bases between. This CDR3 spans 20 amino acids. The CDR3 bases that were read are TGTGCCAGCAGCTCCAGTATTAAGGGCCGTTCGCATGCAACTAATGAAAAA. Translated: CASSSSIKGRSHATNEK. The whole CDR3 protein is CASSSSIKGRSHATNEKLFF.

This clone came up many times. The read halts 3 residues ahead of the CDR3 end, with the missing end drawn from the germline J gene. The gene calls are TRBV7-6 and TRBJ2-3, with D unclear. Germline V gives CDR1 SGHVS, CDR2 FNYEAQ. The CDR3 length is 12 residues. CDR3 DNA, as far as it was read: TGTGCCAGCAGCCCACCTGGCGGAACG. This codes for CASSPPGGT. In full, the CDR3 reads CASSPPGGTQYF.

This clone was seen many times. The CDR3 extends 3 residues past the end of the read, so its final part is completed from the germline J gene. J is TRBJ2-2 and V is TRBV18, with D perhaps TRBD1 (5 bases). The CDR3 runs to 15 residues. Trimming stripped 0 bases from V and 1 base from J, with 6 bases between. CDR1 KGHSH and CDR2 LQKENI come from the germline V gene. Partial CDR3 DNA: TGTGCCAGCTCACCACCCACAGGGAACACCGGGGAG. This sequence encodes CASSPPTGNTGE. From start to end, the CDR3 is CASSPPTGNTGELFF.

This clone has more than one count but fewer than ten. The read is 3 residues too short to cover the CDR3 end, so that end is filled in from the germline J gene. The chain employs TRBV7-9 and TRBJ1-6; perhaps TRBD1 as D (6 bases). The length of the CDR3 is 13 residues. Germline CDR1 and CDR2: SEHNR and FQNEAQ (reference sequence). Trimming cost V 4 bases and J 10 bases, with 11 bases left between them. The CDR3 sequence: CASSSRGGSPLHF. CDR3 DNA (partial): TGTGCCAGCAGCTCAAGGGGGGGATCACCC.

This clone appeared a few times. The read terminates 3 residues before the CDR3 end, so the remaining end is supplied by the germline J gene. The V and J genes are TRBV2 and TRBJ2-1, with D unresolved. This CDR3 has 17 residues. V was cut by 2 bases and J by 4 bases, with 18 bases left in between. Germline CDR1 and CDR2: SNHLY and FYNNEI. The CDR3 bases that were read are TGTGCCAGCAGTGAATTTTCGTTTGGGCTCCTTTACAATGAG. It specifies CASSEFSFGLLYNE. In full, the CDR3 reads CASSEFSFGLLYNEQFF. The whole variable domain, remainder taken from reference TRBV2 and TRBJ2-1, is EPEVTQTPSHQVTQMGQEVILRCVPISNHLYFYWYRQILGQKVEFLVSFYNNEISEKSEIFDDQFSVERPDGSNFTLKIRSTKLEDSAMYFCASSEFSFGLLYNEQFFGPGTRLTVL.

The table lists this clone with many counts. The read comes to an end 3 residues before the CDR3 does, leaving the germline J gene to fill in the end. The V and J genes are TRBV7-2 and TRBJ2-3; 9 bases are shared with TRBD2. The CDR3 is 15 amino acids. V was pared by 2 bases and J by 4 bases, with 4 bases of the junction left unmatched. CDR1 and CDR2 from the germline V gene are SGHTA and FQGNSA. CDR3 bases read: TGTGCCAGCAGCTTACGCGGGGGGGTTTCAGATACG. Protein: CASSLRGGVSDT. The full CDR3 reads CASSLRGGVSDTQYF.

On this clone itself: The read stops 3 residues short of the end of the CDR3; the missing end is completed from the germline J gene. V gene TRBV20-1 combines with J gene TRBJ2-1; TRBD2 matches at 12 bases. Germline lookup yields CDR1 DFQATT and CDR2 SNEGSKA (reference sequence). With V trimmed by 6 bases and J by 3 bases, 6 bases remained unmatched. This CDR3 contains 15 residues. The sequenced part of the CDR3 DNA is TGCAGTGCGCCTCGACTAGCGGGGGACTACAATGAG. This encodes CSAPRLAGDYNE. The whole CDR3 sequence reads CSAPRLAGDYNEQFF.

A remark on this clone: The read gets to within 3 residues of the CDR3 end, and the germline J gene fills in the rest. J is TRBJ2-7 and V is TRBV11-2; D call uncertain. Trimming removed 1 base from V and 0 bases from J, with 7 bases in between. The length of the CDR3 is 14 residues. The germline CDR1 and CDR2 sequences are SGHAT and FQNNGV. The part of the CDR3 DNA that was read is TGTGCCAGCAGCTTAGTCCGGGTCTCCTACGAG. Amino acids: CASSLVRVSYE. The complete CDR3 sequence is CASSLVRVSYEQYF.

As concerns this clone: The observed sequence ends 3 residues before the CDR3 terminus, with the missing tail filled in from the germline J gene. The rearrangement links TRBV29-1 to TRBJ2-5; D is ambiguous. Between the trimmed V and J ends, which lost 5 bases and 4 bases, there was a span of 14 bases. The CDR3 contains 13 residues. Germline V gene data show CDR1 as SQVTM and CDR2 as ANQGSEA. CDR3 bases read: TGCAGCGTTCAGGATAGGGTCGGAGAGACC. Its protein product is CSVQDRVGET. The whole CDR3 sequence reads CSVQDRVGETQYF.

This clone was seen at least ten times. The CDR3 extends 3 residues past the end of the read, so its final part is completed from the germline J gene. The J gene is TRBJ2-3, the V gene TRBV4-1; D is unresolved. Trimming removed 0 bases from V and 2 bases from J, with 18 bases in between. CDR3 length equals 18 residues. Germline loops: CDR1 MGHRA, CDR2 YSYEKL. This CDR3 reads CASSQDMSPGVPTDTQYF. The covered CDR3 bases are TGCGCCAGCAGCCAAGATATGTCCCCAGGAGTTCCCACAGATACG.

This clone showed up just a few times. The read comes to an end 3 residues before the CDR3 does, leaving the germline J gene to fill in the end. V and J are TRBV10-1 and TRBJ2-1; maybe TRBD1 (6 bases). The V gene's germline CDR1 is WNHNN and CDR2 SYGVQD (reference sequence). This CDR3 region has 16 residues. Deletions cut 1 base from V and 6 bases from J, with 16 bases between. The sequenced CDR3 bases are TGCGCCAGCAGTGAGTGGCGAGACAGGTTCTCCAATGAG. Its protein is CASSEWRDRFSNE. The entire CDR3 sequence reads CASSEWRDRFSNEQFF.

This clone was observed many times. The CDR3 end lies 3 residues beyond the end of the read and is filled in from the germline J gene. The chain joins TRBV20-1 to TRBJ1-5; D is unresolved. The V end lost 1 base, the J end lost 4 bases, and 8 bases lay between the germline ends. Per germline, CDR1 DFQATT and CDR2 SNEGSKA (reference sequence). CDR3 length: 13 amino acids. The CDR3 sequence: CSARGHPNQPQHF. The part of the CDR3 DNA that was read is TGCAGTGCTAGAGGACACCCGAATCAGCCC.

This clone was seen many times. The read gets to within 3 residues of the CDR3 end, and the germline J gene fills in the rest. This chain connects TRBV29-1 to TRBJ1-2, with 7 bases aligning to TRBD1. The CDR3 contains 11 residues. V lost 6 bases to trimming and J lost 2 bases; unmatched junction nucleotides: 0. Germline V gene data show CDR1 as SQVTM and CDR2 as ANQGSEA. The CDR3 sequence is CSVGQNYGYTF. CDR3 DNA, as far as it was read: TGCAGCGTGGGACAGAACTATGGC.

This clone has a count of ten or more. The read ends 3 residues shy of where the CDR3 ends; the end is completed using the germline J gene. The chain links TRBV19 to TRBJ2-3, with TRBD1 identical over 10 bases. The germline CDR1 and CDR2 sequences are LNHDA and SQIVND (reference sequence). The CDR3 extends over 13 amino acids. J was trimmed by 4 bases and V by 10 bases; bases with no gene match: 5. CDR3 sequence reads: CATRDRGPDTQYF. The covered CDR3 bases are TGTGCCACCAGGGACAGGGGCCCAGATACG.

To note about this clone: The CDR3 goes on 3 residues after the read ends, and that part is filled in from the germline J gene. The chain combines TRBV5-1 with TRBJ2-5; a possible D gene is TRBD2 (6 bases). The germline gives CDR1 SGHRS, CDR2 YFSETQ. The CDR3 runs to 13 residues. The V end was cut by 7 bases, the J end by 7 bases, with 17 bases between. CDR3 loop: CASRPLDGGTQYF. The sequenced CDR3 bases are TGCGCCAGCCGCCCCCTGGACGGGGGGACC. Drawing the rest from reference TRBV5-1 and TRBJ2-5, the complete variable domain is KAGVTQTPRYLIKTRGQQVTLSCSPISGHRSVSWYQQTPGQGLQFLFEYFSETQRNKGNFPGRFSGRQFSNSRSEMNVSTLELGDSALYLCASRPLDGGTQYFGPGTRLLVL.

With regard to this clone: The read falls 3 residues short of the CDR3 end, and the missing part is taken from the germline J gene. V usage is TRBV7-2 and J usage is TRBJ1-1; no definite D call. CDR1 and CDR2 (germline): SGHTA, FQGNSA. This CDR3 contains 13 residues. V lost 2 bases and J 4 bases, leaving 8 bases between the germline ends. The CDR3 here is CASSLKGITEAFF. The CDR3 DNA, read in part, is TGTGCCAGCAGCTTAAAAGGCATCACTGAA.

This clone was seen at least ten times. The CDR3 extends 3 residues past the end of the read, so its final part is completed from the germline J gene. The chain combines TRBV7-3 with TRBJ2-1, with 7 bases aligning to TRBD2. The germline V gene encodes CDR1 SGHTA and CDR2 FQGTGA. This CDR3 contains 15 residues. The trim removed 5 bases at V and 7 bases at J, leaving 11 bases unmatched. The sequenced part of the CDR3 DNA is TGTGCCAGCAGCGCCAGAGCGGGGTCGTTAAATGAG. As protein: CASSARAGSLNE. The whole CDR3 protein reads CASSARAGSLNEQFF. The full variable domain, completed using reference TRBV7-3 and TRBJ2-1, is GAGVSQTPSNKVTEKGKYVELRCDPISGHTALYWYRQSLGQGPEFLIYFQGTGAADDSGLPNDRFFAVRPEGSVSTLKIQRTERGDSAVYLCASSARAGSLNEQFFGPGTRLTVL.

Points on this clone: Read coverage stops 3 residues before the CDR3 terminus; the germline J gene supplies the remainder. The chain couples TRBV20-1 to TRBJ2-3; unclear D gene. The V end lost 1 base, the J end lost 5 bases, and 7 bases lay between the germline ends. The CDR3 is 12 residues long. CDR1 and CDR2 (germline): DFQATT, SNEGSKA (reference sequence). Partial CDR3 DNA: TGCAGTGCTAGAGCCACTGAAGATACG. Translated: CSARATEDT. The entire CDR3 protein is CSARATEDTQYF.

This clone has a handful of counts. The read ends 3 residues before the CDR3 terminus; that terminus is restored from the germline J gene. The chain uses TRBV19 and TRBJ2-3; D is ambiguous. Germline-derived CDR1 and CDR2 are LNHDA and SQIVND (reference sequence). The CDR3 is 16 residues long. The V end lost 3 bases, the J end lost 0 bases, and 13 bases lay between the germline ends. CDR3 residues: CASSIRHPASTDTQYF. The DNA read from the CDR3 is TGTGCCAGTAGTATTCGGCACCCAGCGAGCACAGATACG.

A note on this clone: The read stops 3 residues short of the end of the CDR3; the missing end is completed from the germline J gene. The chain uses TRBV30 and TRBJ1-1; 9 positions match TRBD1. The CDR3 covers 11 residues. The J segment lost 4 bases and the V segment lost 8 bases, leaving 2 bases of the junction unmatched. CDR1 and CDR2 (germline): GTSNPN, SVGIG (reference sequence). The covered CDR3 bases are TGTGCCCGACAGGGGGGCACTGAA. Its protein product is CARQGGTE. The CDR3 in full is CARQGGTEAFF. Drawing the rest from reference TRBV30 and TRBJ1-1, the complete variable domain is SQTIHQWPATLVQPVGSPLSLECTVEGTSNPNLYWYRQAAGRGLQLLFYSVGIGQISSEVPQNLSASRPQDRQFILSSKKLLLSDSGFYLCARQGGTEAFFGQGTRLTVV.

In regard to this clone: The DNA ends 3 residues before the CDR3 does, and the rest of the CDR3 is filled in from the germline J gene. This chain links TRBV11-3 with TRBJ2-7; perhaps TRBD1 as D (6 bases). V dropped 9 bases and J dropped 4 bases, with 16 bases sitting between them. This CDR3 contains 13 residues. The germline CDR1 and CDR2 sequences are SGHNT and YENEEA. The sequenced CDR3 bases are TGTGCCAGTTCCGGACAGAGCGATTACGAG. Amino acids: CASSGQSDYE. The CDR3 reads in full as CASSGQSDYEQYF. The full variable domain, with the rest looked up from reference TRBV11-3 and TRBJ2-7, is EAGVVQSPRYKIIEKKQPVAFWCNPISGHNTLYWYLQNLGQGPELLIRYENEEAVDDSQLPKDRFSAERLKGVDSTLKIQPAELGDSAVYLCASSGQSDYEQYFGPGTRLTVT.

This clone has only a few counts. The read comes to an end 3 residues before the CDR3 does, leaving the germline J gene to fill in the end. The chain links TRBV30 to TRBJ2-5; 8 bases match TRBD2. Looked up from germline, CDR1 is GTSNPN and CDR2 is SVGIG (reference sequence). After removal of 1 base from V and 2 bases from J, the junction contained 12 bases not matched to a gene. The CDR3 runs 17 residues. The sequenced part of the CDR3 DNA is TGTGCCTGGAGTGGGGTGCTGGCGGGGGGTGGGCAAGAGACC. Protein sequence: CAWSGVLAGGGQET. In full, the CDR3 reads CAWSGVLAGGGQETQYF.

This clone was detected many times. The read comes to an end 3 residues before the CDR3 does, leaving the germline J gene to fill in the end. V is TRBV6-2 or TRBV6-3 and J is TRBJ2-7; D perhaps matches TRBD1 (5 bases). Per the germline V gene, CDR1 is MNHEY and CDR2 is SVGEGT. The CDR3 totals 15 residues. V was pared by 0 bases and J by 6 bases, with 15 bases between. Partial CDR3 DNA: TGTGCCAGCAGTTACTCCGCAGGGTGGACGTCCGAG. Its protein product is CASSYSAGWTSE. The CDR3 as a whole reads CASSYSAGWTSEQYF.

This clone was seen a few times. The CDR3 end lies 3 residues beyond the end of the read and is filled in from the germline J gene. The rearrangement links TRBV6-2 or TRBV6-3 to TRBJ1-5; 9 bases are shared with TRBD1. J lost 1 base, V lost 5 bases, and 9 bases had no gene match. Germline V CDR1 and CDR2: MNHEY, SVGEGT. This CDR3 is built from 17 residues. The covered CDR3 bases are TGTGCCAGCAGTCACCACCGGGACAGGGCGAGCAATCAGCCC. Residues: CASSHHRDRASNQP. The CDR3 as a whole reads CASSHHRDRASNQPQHF.

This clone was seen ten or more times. The CDR3 sequence: CASGGARQAFF. The sequenced CDR3 bases are TGTGCCAGCGGTGGGGCAAGACAA. This rearrangement joins TRBV27 to TRBJ1-1, with D possibly TRBD1 on 5 matching bases. The read ends 3 residues early relative to the CDR3; the germline J gene fills the gap. Germline-derived CDR1 and CDR2 are MNHEY and SMNVEV (reference sequence). This CDR3 region has 11 residues.